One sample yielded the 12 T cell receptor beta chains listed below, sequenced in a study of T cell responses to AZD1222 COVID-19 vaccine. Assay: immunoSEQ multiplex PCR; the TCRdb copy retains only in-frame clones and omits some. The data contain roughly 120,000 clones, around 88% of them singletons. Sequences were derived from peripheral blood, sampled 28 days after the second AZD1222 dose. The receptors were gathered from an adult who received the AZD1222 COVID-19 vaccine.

In nucleotides, the CDR3 is TGTGCCAGCAGCTTGGATCTAGGTGCAGATACGCAGTATTTT. Encoded protein: CASSLDLGADTQYF. The rearrangement joins TRBV11-2 to TRBJ2-3; D is uncertain. CDR1 is SGHAT, CDR2 FQNNGV, per germline. V was cut by 3 bases and J by 4 bases, with 11 bases left in between. CDR3 length equals 14 residues. Full variable domain (missing parts from reference TRBV11-2 and TRBJ2-3): EAGVAQSPRYKIIEKRQSVAFWCNPISGHATLYWYQQILGQGPKLLIQFQNNGVVDDSQLPKDRFSAERLKGVDSTLKIQPAKLEDSAVYLCASSLDLGADTQYFGPGTRLTVL.

CDR3 nucleotide sequence: TGTGCCAGCAGTTTACCCGCGGGGCCGTATGGCTACACCTTC. Translating it yields CASSLPAGPYGYTF. This rearrangement joins TRBV28 to TRBJ1-2; possibly TRBD1 for D (5 bases). Trimming removed 2 bases at V and 5 bases at J, with 12 bases between. Germline CDR1 reads MDHEN; CDR2 reads SYDVKM. The CDR3 runs 14 residues.

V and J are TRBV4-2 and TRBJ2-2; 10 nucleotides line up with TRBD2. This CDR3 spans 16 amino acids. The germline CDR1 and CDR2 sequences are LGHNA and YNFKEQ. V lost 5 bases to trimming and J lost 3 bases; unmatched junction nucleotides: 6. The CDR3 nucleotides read TGTGCCAGCAGCTCCGGGACTAGCGTAGACACCGGGGAGCTGTTTTTT. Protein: CASSSGTSVDTGELFF.

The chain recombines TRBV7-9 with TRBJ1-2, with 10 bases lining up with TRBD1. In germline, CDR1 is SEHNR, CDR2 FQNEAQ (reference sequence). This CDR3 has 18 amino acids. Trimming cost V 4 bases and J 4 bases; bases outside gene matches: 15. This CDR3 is CASSSGGQGVLVTYGYTF. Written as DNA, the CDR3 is TGTGCCAGCAGCTCAGGAGGACAGGGGGTATTGGTTACCTATGGCTACACCTTC.

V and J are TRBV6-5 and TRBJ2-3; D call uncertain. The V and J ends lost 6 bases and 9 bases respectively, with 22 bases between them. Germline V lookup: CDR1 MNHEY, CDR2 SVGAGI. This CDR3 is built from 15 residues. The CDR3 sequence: CASSHYAPEDATQYF. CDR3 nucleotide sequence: TGTGCCAGCAGCCACTACGCCCCCGAGGATGCCACGCAGTATTTT.

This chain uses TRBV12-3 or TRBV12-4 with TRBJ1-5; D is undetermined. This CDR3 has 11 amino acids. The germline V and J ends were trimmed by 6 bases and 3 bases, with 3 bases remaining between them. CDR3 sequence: CASSFNQPQHF. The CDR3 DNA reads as TGTGCCAGCAGCTTCAATCAGCCCCAGCATTTT.

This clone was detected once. CDR3 bases: TGTGCCAGCAGTCCAAGGACTAGCGGGGGAGAGACCCAGTACTTC. Translating gives CASSPRTSGGETQYF. V usage is TRBV11-3 and J usage is TRBJ2-5, with TRBD2 identical over 13 bases. After removal of 6 bases from V and 4 bases from J, the junction contained 5 bases not matched to a gene. Germline V gene data show CDR1 as SGHNT and CDR2 as YENEEA. The length of the CDR3 is 15 residues.

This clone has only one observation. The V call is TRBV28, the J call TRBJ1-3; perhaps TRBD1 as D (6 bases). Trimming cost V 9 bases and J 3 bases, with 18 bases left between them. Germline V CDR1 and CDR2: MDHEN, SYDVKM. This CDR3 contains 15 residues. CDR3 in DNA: TGTGCCAGTAAAGGCGGGGGCAACGGTGGAAACACCATATATTTT. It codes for CASKGGGNGGNTIYF.

The CDR3 loop is CASSERETGNTIYF. As DNA, the CDR3 is TGTGCCAGCAGTGAAAGGGAGACTGGAAACACCATATATTTT. This chain links TRBV2 with TRBJ1-3; D is unresolved. Looked up from germline, CDR1 is SNHLY and CDR2 is FYNNEI. The CDR3 is made up of 14 amino acids. V dropped 2 bases and J dropped 2 bases, with 7 bases sitting between them.

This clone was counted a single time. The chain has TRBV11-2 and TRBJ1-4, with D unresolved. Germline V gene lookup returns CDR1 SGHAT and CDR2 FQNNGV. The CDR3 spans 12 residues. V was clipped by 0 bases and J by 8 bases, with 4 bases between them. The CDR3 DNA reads TGTGCCAGCAGCTTAGACGGAGAAAAACTGTTTTTT. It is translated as CASSLDGEKLFF.

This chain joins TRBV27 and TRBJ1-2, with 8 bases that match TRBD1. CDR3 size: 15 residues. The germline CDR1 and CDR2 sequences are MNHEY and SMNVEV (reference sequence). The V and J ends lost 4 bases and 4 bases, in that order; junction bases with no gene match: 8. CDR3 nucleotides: TGTGCCAGCAGTTCGGGACAGGCGAGCCTCTATGGCTACACCTTC. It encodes CASSSGQASLYGYTF.

Here the CDR3 reads CASSLVINEQFF. Written as DNA, the CDR3 is TGCGCCAGCAGCTTGGTCATCAATGAGCAGTTCTTC. The chain carries TRBV5-1 and TRBJ2-1; D unclear. The V end lost 0 bases, the J end lost 6 bases, and 4 bases lay between the germline ends. The V gene's germline CDR1 is SGHRS and CDR2 YFSETQ. The CDR3 totals 12 residues.